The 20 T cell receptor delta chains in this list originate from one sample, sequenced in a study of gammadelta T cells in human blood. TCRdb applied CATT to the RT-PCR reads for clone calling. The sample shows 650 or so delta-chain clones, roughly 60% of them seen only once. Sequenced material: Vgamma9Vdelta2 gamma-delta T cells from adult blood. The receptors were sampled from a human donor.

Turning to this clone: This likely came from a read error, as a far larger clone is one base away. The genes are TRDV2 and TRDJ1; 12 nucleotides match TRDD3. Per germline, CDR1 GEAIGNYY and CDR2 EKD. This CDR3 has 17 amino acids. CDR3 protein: CARDPVLGDTLADKLIF. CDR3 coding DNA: TGTGCCCGTGACCCAGTACTGGGGGATACTCTTGCCGATAAACTCATCTTT.

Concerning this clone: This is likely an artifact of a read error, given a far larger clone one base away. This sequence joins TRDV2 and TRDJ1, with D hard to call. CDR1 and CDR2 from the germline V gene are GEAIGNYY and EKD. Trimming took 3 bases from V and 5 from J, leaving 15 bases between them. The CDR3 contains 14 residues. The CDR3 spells CACDPLVEEDKLIF. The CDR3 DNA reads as TGTGCCTGTGACCCGCTCGTGGAGGAAGATAAACTCATCTTT.

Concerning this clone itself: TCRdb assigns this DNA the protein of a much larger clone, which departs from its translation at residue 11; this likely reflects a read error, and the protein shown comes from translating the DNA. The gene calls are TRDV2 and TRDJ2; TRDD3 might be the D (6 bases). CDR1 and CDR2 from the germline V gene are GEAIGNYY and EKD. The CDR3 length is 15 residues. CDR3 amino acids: CACDVMGGTTVQLFF. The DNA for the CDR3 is TGTGCCTGTGACGTGATGGGGGGGACTACAGTACAACTCTTCTTT.

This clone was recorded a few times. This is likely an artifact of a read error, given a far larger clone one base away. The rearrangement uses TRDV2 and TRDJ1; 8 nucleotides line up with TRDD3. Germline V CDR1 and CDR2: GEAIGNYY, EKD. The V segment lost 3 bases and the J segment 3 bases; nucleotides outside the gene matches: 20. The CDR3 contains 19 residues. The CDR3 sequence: CACDSVAGPTGGGSDKLIF. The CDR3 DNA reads TGTGCCTGTGACTCCGTAGCCGGTCCTACGGGTGGGGGATCCGATAAACTCATCTTT.

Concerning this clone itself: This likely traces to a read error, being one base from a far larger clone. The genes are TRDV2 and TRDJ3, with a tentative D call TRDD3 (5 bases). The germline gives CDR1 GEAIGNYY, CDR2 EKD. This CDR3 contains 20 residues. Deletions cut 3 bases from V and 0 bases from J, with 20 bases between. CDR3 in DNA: TGTGCCTGTGACGCCGCCCGGGGGGGTCCGAGCTCCTGGGACACCCGACAGATGTTTTTC. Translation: CACDAARGGPSSWDTRQMFF.

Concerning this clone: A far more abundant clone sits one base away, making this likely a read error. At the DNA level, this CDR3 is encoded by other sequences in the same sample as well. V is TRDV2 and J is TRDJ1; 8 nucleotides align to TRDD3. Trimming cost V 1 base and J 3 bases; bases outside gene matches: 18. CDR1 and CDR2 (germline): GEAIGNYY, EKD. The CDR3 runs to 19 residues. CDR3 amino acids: CACDTVAGPTGGGSDKLIF. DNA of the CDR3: TGTGCCTGTGACACAGTAGCCGGTCCTACGGGTGGGGGATCCGATAAACTCATCTTT.

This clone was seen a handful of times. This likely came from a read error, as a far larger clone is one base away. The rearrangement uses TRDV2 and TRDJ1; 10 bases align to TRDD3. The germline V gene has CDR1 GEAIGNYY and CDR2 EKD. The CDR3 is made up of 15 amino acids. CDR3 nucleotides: TGTGCCCGTGACCTACTGGGGGATGGGACCGATAAACTCATCTTT. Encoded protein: CARDLLGDGTDKLIF.

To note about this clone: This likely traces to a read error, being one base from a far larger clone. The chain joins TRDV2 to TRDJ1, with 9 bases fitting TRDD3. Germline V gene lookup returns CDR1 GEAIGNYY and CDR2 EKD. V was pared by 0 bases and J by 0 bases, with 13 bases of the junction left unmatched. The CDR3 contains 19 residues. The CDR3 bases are TGTGCCTGTGACACCGGTAGAGCGGCCGGGGGATACAACACCGATAAACTCATCTTT. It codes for CACDTGRAAGGYNTDKLIF.

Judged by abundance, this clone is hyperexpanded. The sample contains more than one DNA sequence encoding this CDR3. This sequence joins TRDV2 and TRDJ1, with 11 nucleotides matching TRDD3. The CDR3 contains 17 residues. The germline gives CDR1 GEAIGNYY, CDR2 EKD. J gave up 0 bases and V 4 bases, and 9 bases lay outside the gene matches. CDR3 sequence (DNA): TGTGCCTGTGATATACTGGGGGATATCGCGGACACCGATAAACTCATCTTT. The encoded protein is CACDILGDIADTDKLIF.

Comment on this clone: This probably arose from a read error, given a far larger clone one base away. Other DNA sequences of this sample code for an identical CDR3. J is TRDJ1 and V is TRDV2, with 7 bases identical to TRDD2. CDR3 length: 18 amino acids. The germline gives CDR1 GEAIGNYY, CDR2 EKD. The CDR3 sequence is CACDTLPSSNSYTDKLIF. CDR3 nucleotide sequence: TGTGCCTGTGACACCCTTCCTTCCTCCAATTCGTACACTGATAAACTCATCTTT.

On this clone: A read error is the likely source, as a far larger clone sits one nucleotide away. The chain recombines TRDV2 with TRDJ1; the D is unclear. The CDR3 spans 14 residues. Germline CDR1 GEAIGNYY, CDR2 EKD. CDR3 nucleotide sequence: TGTGCCGGTGACTCGGTAATCGACACCGATAAACTCATCTTT. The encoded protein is CAGDSVIDTDKLIF.

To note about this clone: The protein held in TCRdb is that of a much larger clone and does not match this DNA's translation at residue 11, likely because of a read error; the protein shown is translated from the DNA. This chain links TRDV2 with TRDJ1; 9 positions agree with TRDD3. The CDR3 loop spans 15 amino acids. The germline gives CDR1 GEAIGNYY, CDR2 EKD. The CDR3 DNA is TGTGCCTGTGACTACTGGGGGACCAACACCGAAAAACTCATCTTT. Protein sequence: CACDYWGTNTEKLIF.

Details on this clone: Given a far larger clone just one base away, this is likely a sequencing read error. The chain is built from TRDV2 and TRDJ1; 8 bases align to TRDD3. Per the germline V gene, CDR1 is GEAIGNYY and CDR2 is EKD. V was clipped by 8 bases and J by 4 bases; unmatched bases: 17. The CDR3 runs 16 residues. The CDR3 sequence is CASSVVGYAVIDKLIF. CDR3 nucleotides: TGTGCCTCTTCCGTGGTGGGATACGCAGTTATCGATAAACTCATCTTT.

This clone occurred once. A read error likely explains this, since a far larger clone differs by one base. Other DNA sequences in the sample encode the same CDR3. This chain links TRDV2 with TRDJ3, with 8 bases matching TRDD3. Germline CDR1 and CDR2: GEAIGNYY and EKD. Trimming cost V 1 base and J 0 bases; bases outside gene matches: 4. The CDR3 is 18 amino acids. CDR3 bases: TGTGCCTGTGACACTGGCTGGGGGAACTCCTGGGACACCCGACAGATGTTTTTC. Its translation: CACDTGWGNSWDTRQMFF.

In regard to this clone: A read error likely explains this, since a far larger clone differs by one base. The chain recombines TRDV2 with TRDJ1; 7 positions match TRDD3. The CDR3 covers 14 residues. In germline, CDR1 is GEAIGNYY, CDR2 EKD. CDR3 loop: CARDSWGGTDKLIF. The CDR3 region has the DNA TGTGCCCGTGACAGCTGGGGGGGCACCGATAAACTCATCTTT.

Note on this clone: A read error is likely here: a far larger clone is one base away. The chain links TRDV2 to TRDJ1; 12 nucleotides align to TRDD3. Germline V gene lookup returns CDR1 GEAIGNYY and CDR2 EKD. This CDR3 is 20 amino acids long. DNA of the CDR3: TGTGCCCGTGACCCAGTACTGGGGGATACCACGCCCAAGAACACCGATAAACTCATCTTT. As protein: CARDPVLGDTTPKNTDKLIF.

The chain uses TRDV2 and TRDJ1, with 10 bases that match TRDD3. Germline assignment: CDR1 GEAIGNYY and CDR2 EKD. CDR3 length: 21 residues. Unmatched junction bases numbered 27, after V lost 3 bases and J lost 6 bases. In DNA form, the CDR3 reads TGTGCCTGTGACCCCTTAAGTACTGGGGGATCCCCAAACCCGTACTCCAATAAACTCATCTTT. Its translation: CACDPLSTGGSPNPYSNKLIF.

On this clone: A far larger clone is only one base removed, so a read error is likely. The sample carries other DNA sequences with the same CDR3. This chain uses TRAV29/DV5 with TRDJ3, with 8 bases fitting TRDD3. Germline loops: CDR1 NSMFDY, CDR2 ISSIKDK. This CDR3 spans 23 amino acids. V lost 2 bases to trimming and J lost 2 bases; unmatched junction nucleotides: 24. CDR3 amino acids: CAARYSFPPGAGGRPWDTRQMFF. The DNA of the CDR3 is TGTGCAGCAAGATACTCCTTCCCCCCTGGGGCTGGGGGACGACCCTGGGACACCCGACAGATGTTTTTC.

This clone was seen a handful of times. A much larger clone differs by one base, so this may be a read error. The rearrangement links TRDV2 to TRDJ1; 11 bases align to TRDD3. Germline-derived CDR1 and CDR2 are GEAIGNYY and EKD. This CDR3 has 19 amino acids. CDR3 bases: TGTGCCAGTGACACTTTGCTGGGGGATACTGGATTGGGGGCCGATAAACTCATCTTT. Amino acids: CASDTLLGDTGLGADKLIF.

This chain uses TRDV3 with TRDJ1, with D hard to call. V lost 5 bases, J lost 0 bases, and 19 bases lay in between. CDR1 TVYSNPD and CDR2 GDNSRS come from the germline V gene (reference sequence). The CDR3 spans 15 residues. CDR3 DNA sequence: TGTGCCGTCTACCCCTTGGAGGAGTACACCGATAAACTCATCTTT. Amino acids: CAVYPLEEYTDKLIF.